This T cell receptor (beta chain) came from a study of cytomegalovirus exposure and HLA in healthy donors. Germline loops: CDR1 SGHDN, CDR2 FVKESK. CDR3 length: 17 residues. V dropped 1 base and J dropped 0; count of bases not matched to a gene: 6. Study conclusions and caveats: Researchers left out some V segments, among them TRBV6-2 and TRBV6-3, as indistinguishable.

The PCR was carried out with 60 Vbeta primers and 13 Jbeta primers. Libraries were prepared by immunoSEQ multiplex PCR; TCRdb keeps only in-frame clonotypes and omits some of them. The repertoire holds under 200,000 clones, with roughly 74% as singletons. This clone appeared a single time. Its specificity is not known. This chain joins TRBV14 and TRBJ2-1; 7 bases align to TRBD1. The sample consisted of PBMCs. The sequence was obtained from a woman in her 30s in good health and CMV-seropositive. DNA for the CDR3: TGTGCCAGCAGCCAAGTAGGGGGCTTTATCTCCTACAATGAGCAGTTCTTC. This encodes CASSQVGGFISYNEQFF. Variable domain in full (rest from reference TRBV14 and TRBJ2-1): EAGVTQFPSHSVIEKGQTVTLRCDPISGHDNLYWYRRVMGKEIKFLLHFVKESKQDESGMPNNRFLAERTGGTYSTLKVQPAELEDSGVYFCASSQVGGFISYNEQFFGPGTRLTVL.